The clone carrying this T cell receptor beta chain showed up just a few times. The data belong to a study of patients and donors after allogeneic stem cell transplantation. This CDR3 contains 15 residues. Between the trimmed V and J ends, which lost 0 bases and 4 bases, there was a span of 9 bases. Germline V gene data show CDR1 as MGHRA and CDR2 as YSYEKL. MiXCR, run by TCRdb on the RT-PCR reads, gives a single entry per CDR3 protein. The top ten clones hold under 6.5% of a sample with roughly 880,000 distinct CDR3 sequences, 18% of them seen once. The source is a human donor who was either an allogeneic HSCT recipient or a stem cell or donor lymphocyte infusion donor (not recorded which). It is not recorded whose cells these are; they may come from a transplant donor. V gene TRBV4-1 combines with J gene TRBJ1-4; a possible D gene is TRBD1 (5 bases). The sample taken for sequencing was blood, either unsorted or a sorted T cell fraction (not recorded which). Written as DNA, the CDR3 is TGCGCCAGCAGCCAAGAAAGACAGCGTAATGAAAAACTGTTTTTT. It specifies CASSQERQRNEKLFF.